This T cell receptor beta chain emerged from a study of blood T cell repertoires in COVID-19. Across the whole study: Specimens from acute and convalescent COVID-19 originated in the United States, Italy and Spain.

Authors' analysis steps: Amplification of reference gene primers provided the estimated nucleated cell counts. Assay: immunoSEQ multiplex PCR; the TCRdb copy retains only in-frame clones and omits some. V and J calls and clone size are as listed in that table; D and trimming were resolved from the DNA. Of 35,000 to 50,000 clones in the sample, 85% are singletons; the top ten hold around 4%. V was trimmed by 8 bases and J by 0 bases, leaving 14 bases between them. CDR3 size: 15 residues. CDR1 and CDR2 from the germline V gene are SNHLY and FYNNEI. This clone came up once. J is TRBJ2-1 and V is TRBV2; D is unclear. Input material: peripheral blood. The receptor's source is a man in his 60s with acute or convalescent COVID-19. The CDR3 DNA sequence: TGTGCCAGCCTCCTGAACGCCGGCTCCTACAATGAGCAGTTCTTC. This sequence encodes CASLLNAGSYNEQFF.